This T cell receptor (beta chain) was sequenced in a study of glioma-infiltrating T cells. Study-level points and caveats: Above-expected tissue-blood divergence occurred in all gliomas, most in low-grade ones. CDR3 overlap between tissue and blood was very small.

This clonotype was seen ten or more times. The antigen remains undetermined. The CDR3 has 16 amino acids. Trimming removed 0 bases at V and 0 bases at J, with 11 bases between. The germline V gene encodes CDR1 MNHEY and CDR2 SVGAGI. TCR alpha and beta CDR3 regions were amplified from RNA using iRepertoire nested multiplex PCR. One-step reverse transcription and amplification started from around 100-400 ng of tissue mRNA or PBMC total RNA. TCRdb re-called the multiplex PCR reads with MiXCR, one entry per CDR3 protein. This sample has around 190,000 distinct CDR3 sequences; around 32% occur once, and the top ten carry around 20%.

Sequenced material: glioma tissue, nonneoplastic brain tissue, or PBMCs (not recorded which). The chain carries TRBV6-5 and TRBJ1-1; a weak D match, TRBD1 (5 bases). The receptor's source is a human donor with low-grade glioma or glioblastoma, undergoing nonglioma brain surgery, or in good health (not recorded which). CDR3 amino acids: CASSYSGLIMNTEAFF. The CDR3 DNA follows: TGTGCCAGCAGTTACTCGGGACTGATCATGAACACTGAAGCTTTCTTT.